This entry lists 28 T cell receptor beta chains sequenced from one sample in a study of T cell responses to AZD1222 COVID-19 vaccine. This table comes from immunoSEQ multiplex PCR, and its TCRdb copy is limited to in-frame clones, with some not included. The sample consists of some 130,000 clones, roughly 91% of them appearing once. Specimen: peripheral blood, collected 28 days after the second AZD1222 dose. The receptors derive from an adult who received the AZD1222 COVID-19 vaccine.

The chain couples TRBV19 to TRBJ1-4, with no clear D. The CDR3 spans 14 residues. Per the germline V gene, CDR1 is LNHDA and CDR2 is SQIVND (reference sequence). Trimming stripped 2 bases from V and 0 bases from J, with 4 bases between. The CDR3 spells CASSITATNEKLFF. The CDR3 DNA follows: TGTGCCAGTAGTATAACAGCAACTAATGAAAAACTGTTTTTT.

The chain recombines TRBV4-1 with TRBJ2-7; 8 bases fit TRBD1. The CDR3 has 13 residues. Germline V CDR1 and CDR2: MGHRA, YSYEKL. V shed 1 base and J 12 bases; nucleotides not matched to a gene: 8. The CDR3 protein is CASSQVQGQVLYF. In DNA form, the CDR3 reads TGCGCCAGCAGCCAAGTACAGGGACAGGTCTTGTACTTC.

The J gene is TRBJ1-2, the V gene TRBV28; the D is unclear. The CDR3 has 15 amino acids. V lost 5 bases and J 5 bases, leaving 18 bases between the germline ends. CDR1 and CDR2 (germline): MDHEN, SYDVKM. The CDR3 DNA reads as TGTGCCAGCAGTCTAGGTAGTCTCTCCTTATATGGCTACACCTTC. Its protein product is CASSLGSLSLYGYTF.

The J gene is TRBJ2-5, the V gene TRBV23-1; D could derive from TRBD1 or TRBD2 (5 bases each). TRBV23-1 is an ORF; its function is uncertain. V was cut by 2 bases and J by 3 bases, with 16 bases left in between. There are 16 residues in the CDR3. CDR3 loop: CASSQRDGGLKETQYF. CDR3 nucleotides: TGCGCCAGCAGTCAAAGGGACGGCGGATTGAAAGAGACCCAGTACTTC.

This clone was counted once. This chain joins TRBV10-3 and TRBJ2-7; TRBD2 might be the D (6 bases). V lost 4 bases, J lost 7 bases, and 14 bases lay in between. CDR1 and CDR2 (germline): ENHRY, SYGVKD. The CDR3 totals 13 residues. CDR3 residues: CAISGGGMGEQYF. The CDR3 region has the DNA TGTGCCATCAGTGGGGGCGGGATGGGAGAGCAGTACTTC.

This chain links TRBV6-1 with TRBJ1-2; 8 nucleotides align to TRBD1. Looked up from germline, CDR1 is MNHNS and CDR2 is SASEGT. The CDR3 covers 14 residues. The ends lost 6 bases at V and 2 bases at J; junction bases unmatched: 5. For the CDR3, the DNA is TGTGCCAGCAGGCTCGGACAGGGCAACTATGGCTACACCTTC. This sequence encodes CASRLGQGNYGYTF.

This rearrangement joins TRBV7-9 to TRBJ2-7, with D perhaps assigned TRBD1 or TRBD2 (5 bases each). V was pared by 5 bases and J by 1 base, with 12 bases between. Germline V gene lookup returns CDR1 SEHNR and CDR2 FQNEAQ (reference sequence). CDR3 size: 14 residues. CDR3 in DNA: TGTGCCAGCAGCCTTGTGGGACCATCCTACGAGCAGTACTTC. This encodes CASSLVGPSYEQYF.

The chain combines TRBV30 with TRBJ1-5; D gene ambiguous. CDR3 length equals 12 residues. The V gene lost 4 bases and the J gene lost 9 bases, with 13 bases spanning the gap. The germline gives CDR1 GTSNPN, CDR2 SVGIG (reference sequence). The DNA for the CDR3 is TGTGCCTGGAAGTACGCGGTTGGGCCCCAGCATTTT. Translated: CAWKYAVGPQHF.

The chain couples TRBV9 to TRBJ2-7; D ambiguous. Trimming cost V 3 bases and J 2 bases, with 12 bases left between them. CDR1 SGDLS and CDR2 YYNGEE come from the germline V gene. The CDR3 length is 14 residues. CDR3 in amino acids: CASSEGPGTYEQYF. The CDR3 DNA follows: TGTGCCAGCAGCGAGGGCCCGGGTACCTACGAGCAGTACTTC.

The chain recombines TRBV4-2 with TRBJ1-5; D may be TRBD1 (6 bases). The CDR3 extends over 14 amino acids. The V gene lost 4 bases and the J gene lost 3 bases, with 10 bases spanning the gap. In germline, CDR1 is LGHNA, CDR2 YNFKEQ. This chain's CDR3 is CASSRPGANQPQHF. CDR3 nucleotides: TGTGCCAGCAGCCGGCCGGGGGCCAATCAGCCCCAGCATTTT.

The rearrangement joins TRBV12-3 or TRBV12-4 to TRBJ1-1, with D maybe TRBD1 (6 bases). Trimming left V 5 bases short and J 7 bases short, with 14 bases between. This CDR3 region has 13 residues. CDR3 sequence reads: CASSPGQSGEAFF. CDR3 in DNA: TGTGCCAGCAGTCCAGGACAGAGCGGTGAAGCTTTCTTT.

CDR3 nucleotides: TGCGCCAGCAGCTTGTTTCCAGCGGGAGTAGACAATGAGCAGTTCTTC. Translation: CASSLFPAGVDNEQFF. V usage is TRBV5-1 and J usage is TRBJ2-1; TRBD2 agrees at 8 bases. Looked up from germline, CDR1 is SGHRS and CDR2 is YFSETQ. This CDR3 spans 16 amino acids. V shed 1 base and J 5 bases; nucleotides not matched to a gene: 8.

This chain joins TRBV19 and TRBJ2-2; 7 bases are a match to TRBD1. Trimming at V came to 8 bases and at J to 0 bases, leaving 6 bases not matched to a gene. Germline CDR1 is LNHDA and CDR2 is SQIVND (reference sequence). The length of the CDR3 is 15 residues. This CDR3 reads CASGPGQTNTGELFF. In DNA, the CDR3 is TGTGCCAGTGGACCGGGACAGACGAACACCGGGGAGCTGTTTTTT.

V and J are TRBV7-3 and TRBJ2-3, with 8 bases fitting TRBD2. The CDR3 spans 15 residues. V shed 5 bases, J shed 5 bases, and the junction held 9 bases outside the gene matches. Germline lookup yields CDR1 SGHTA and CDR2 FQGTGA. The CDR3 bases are TGTGCCAGCAGCGAATATAGCGGGAAAGGAGATACGCAGTATTTT. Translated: CASSEYSGKGDTQYF.

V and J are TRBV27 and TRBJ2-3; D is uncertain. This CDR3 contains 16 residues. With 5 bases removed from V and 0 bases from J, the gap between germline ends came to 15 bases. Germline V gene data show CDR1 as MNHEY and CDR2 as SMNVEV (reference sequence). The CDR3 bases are TGTGCCAGCAGTGGACGACCGAGACCTAGCACAGATACGCAGTATTTT. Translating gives CASSGRPRPSTDTQYF.

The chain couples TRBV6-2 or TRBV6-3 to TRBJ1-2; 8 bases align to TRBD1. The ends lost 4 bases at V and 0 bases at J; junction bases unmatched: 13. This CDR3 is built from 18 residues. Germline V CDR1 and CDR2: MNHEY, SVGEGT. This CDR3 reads CASSSDRGDGGANYGYTF. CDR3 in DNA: TGTGCCAGCAGTTCCGACAGGGGCGACGGGGGAGCTAACTATGGCTACACCTTC.

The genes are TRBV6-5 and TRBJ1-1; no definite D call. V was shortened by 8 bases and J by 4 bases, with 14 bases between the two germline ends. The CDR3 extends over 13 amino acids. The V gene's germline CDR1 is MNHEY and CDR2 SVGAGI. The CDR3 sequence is CASLVLRVTEAFF. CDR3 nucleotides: TGTGCCAGCTTAGTTTTGCGGGTCACTGAAGCTTTCTTT.

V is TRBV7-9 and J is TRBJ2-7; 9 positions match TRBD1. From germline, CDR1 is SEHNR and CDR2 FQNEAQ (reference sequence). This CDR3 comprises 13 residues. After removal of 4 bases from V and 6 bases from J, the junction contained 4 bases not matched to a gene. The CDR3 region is CASSYRGPGEQYF. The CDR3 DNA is TGTGCCAGCAGCTACAGGGGGCCAGGCGAGCAGTACTTC.

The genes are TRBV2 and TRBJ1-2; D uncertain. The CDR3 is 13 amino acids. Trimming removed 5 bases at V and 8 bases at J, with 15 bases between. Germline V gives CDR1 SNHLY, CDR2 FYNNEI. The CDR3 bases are TGTGCCAGCAGTCCCCGGCCCCTGGGGGGCTACACCTTC. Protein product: CASSPRPLGGYTF.

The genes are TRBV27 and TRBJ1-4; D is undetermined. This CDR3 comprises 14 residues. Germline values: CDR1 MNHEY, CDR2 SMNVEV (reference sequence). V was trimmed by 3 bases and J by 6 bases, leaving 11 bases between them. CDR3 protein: CASSFGRGDEKLFF. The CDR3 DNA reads TGTGCCAGCAGTTTTGGGAGAGGAGATGAAAAACTGTTTTTT.

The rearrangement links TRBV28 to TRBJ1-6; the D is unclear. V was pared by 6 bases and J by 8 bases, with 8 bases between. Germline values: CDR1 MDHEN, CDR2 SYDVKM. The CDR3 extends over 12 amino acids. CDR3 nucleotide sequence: TGTGCCAGCAGCTTGTTTTATTCACCCCTCCACTTT. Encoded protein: CASSLFYSPLHF.

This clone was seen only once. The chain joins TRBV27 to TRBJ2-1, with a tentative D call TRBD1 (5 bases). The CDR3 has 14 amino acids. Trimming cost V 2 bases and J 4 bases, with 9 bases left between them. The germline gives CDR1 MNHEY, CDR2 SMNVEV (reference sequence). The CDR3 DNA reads TGTGCCAGCAGTTTAGTGACAGCTTACAATGAGCAGTTCTTC. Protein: CASSLVTAYNEQFF.

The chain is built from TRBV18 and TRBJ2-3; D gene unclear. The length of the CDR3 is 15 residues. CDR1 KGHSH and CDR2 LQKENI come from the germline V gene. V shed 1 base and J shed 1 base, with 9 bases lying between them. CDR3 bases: TGTGCCAGCTCACCACAGGCGACTGGCACAGATACGCAGTATTTT. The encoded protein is CASSPQATGTDTQYF. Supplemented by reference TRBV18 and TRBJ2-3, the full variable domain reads NAGVMQNPRHLVRRRGQEARLRCSPMKGHSHVYWYRQLPEEGLKFMVYLQKENIIDESGMPKERFSAEFPKEGPSILRIQQVVRGDSAAYFCASSPQATGTDTQYFGPGTRLTVL.

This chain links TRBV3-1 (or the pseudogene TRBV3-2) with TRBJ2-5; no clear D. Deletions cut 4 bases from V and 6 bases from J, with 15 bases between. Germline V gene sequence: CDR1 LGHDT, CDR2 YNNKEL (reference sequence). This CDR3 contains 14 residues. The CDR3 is CASSPNTRRKTQYF. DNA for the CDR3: TGTGCCAGCAGCCCAAACACCAGGCGGAAGACCCAGTACTTC.

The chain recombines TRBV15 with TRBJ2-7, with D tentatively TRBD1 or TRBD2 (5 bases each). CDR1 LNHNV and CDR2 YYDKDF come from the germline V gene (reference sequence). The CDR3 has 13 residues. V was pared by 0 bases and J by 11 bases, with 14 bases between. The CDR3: CATSRDQWGNEYF. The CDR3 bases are TGTGCCACCAGCAGAGATCAATGGGGGAACGAGTACTTC.

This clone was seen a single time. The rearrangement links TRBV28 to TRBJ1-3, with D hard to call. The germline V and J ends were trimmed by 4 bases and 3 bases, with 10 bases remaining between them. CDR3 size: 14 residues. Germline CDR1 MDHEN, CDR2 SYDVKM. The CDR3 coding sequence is TGTGCCAGCAGTTCCACGGCCTATGGAAACACCATATATTTT. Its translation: CASSSTAYGNTIYF.

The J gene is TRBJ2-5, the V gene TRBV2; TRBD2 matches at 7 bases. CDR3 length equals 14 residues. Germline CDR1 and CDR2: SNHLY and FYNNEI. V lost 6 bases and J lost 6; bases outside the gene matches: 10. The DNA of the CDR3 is TGTGCCAGCAGATCCGGCGCGGGAGTCAAGACCCAGTACTTC. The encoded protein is CASRSGAGVKTQYF.

CDR3 sequence reads: CASFPYGLGGNTGELFF. In DNA form, the CDR3 reads TGTGCCAGTTTTCCTTATGGGCTGGGTGGAAACACCGGGGAGCTGTTTTTT. This chain uses TRBV19 with TRBJ2-2; no definite D call. Trimming took 8 bases from V and 2 from J, leaving 21 bases between them. The CDR3 runs to 17 residues. Germline-derived CDR1 and CDR2 are LNHDA and SQIVND (reference sequence).